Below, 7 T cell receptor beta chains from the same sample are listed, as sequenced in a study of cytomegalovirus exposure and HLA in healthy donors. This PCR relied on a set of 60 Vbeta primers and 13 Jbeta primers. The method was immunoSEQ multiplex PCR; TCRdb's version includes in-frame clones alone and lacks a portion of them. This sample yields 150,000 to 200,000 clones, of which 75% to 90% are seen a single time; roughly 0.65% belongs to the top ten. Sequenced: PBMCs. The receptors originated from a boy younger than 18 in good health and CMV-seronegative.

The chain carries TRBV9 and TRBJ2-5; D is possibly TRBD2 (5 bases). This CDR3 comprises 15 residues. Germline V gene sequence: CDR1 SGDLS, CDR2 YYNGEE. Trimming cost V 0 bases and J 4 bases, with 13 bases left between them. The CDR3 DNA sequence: TGTGCCAGCAGCGTAGAGATCGGGGAACGAGAGACCCAGTACTTC. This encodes CASSVEIGERETQYF.

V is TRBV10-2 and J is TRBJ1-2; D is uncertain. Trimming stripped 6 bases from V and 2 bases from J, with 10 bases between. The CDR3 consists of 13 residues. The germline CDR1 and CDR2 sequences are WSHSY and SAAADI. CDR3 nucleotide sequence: TGCGCCAGCAGGGGCTCAGGAAACTATGGCTACACCTTC. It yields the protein CASRGSGNYGYTF.

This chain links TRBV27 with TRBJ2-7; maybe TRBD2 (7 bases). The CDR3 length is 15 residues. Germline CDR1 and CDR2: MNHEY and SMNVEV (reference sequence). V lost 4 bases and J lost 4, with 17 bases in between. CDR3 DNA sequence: TGTGCCAGCAGTTCCAGGGTGAGGGGGGGTTACGAGCAGTACTTC. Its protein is CASSSRVRGGYEQYF.

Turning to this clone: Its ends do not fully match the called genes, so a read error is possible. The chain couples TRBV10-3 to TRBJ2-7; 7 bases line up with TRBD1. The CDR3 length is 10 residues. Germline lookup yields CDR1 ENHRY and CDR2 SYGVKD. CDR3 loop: CAISEDRVVF. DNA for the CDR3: TGTGCCATCAGTGAGGACAGGGTCGTGTTC.

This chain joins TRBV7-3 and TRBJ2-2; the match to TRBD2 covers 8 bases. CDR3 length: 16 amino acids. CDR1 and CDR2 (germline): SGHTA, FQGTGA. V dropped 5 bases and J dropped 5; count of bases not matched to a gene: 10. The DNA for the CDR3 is TGTGCCAGCAGCCCGGGGGGGGCCCTGGGTACCGGGGAGCTGTTTTTT. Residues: CASSPGGALGTGELFF.

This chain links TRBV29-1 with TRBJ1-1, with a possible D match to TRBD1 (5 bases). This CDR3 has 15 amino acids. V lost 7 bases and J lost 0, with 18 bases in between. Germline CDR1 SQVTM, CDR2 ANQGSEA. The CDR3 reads CSATGLGGVNTEAFF. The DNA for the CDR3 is TGCAGCGCTACGGGACTCGGGGGGGTGAACACTGAAGCTTTCTTT.

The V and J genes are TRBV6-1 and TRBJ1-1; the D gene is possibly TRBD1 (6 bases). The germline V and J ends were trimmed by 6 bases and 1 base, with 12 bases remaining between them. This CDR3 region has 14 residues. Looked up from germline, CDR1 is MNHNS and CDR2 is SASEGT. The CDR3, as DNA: TGTGCCAGCAGATCGGGACAACCGAACACTGAAGCTTTCTTT. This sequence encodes CASRSGQPNTEAFF.